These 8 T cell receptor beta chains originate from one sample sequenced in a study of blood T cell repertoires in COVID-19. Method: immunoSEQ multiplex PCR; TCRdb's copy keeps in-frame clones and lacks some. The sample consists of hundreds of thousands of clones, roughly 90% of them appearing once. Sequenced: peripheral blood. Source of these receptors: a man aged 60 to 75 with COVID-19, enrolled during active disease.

The CDR3 sequence: CATSRNYRGSSYNSPLHF. The DNA of the CDR3 is TGTGCCACCAGCAGAAACTACAGGGGAAGCTCCTATAATTCACCCCTCCACTTT. This chain uses TRBV15 with TRBJ1-6; TRBD1 aligns across 7 bases. Germline CDR1 and CDR2: LNHNV and YYDKDF (reference sequence). The CDR3 has 18 amino acids. Trimming at V came to 2 bases and at J to 0 bases, leaving 7 bases not matched to a gene.

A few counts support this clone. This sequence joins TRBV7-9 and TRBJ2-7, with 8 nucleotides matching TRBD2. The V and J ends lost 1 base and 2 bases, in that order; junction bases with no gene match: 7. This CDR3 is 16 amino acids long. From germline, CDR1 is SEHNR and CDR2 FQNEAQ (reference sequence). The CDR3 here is CASSLGASGSPYEQYF. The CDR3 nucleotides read TGTGCCAGCAGCTTAGGGGCTAGCGGGTCGCCCTACGAGCAGTACTTC. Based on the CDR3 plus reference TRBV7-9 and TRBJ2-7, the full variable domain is DTGVSQNPRHKITKRGQNVTFRCDPISEHNRLYWYRQTLGQGPEFLTYFQNEAQLEKSRLLSDRFSAERPKGSFSTLEIQRTEQGDSAMYLCASSLGASGSPYEQYFGPGTRLTVT.

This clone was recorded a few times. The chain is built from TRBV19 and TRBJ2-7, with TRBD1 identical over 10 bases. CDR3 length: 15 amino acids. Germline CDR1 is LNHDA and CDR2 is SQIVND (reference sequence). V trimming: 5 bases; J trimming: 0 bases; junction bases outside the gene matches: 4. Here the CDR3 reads CASSRTGGVSYEQYF. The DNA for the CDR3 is TGTGCCAGTAGTCGGACAGGGGGTGTCTCCTACGAGCAGTACTTC.

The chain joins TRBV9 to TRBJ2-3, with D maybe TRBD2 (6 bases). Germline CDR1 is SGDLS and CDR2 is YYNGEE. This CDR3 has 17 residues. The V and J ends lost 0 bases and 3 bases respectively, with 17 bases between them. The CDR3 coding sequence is TGTGCCAGCAGCGTAGGGAATGGGGGGAAGGGAACAGATACGCAGTATTTT. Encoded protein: CASSVGNGGKGTDTQYF. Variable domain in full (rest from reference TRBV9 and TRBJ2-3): DSGVTQTPKHLITATGQRVTLRCSPRSGDLSVYWYQQSLDQGLQFLIQYYNGEERAKGNILERFSAQQFPDLHSELNLSSLELGDSALYFCASSVGNGGKGTDTQYFGPGTRLTVL.

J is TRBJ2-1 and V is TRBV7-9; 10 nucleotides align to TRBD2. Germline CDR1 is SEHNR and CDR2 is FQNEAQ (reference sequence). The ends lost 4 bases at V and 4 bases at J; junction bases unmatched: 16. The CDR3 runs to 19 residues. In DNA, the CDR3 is TGTGCCAGCAGCTCGTCACGAGGTGCCGGGACTAGCGATTACAATGAGCAGTTCTTC. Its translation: CASSSSRGAGTSDYNEQFF.

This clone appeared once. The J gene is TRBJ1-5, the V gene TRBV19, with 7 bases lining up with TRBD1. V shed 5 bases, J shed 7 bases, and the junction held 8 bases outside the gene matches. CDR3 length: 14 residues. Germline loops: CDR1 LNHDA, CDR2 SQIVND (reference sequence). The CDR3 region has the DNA TGTGCCAGTAGTCCCCGACAGGGCGGGCAGCCCCAGCATTTT. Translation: CASSPRQGGQPQHF.

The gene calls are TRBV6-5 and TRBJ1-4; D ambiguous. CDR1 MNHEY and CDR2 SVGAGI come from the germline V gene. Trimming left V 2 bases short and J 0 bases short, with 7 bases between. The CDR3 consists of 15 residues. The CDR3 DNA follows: TGTGCCAGCAGTTACCTTTTGTCAACTAATGAAAAACTGTTTTTT. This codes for CASSYLLSTNEKLFF.

CDR3 nucleotides: TGTGCCATCAGTGAGGGGCAGAATCAGCCCCAGCATTTT. Translated, it gives CAISEGQNQPQHF. V gene TRBV10-3 combines with J gene TRBJ1-5; no reliable D call. Per the germline V gene, CDR1 is ENHRY and CDR2 is SYGVKD. The V gene lost 2 bases and the J gene lost 4 bases, with 6 bases spanning the gap. The CDR3 sequence is 13 residues long.